This T cell receptor (beta chain) was sequenced in a study of T cells in Graves' hyperthyroidism and ophthalmopathy. General study points: Through a model of 13 V-J features, ophthalmopathy was separated from stable hyperthyroidism.

Among ophthalmopathy patients, the Clinical Activity Score reached at least 3, the NOSPECS grade reached at least 4, and duration remained under 3 months. With regard to this clonotype: Its antigen is unidentified.

The TCR beta CDR3 regions underwent amplification using RNA transcripts as the source. RT-PCR in the first round (using the HTBI primer set) targeted the TCR CDR3. TCRdb re-called the multiplex PCR reads with MiXCR, one entry per CDR3 protein. This table holds hundreds of thousands of distinct CDR3 sequences, about 20% found once. The CDR3 has 15 amino acids. V shed 5 bases, J shed 3 bases, and the junction held 9 bases outside the gene matches. Germline loops: CDR1 MGHRA, CDR2 YSYEKL. The rearrangement joins TRBV4-1 to TRBJ2-7, with 8 bases identical to TRBD1. The sample was blood. The receptor was isolated from a man aged 35 to 55 with Graves' ophthalmopathy. CDR3 sequence reads: CASSSQTGTGYEQYF. CDR3 DNA: TGCGCCAGCAGCTCACAGACCGGGACAGGCTACGAGCAGTACTTC.